The entry below describes one TCR beta chain. Antigen unknown. Genomic DNA acted as the template from which TCR beta VDJ combination and CDR3 sequence profiling were carried out. From the reads, TCRdb called clonotypes with MiXCR, one entry per CDR3 protein. The table lists about 170,000 distinct CDR3 sequences, about 60% of them singletons. These data belong to a study of CD8+CD57+ T cells in acquired aplastic anemia. At the level of the study: Sorted CD4+ and CD8+ cells gave a mean 3.2 ug DNA, range roughly 0.18 to 30 ug. An average of roughly 10 million reads for CD4+ cells was obtained from healthy donors.

Notes on the study in general: In CD8+ cells, Simpson's diversity showed no significant difference between patients and controls. Patients and controls shared under 35 CD8+ CDR3 sequences, which appeared highly expressed in patients and within their immunodominant clones.

V gave up 2 bases and J gave up 4 bases, with 19 bases separating them. This CDR3 spans 17 amino acids. Per the germline V gene, CDR1 is SGHTA and CDR2 is FQGTGA. The rearrangement links TRBV7-3 to TRBJ2-3; the D is unclear. The clonotype was recovered from a human donor in good health. Material for sequencing was sorted CD4+, CD8+, or CD8+CD57+ T cells (not recorded which) from PBMCs. CDR3 DNA: TGTGCCAGCAGCTTAGGAGACTTGCCCTTCGGGTCAGATACGCAGTATTTT. Translation gives CASSLGDLPFGSDTQYF. Together with reference TRBV7-3 and TRBJ2-3, the CDR3 gives the full variable domain: GAGVSQTPSNKVTEKGKYVELRCDPISGHTALYWYRQSLGQGPEFLIYFQGTGAADDSGLPNDRFFAVRPEGSVSTLKIQRTERGDSAVYLCASSLGDLPFGSDTQYFGPGTRLTVL.